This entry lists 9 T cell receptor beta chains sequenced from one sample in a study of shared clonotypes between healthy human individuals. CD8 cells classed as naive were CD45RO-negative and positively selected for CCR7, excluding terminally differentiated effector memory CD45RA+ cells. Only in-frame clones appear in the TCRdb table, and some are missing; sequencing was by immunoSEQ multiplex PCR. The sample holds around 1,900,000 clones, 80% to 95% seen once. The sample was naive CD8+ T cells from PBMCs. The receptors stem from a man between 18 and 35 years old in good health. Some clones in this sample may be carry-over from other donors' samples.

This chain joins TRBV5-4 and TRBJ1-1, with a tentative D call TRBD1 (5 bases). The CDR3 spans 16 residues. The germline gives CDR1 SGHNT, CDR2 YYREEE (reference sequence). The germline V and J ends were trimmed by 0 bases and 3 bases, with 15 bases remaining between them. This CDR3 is CASSLEPGTSDTEAFF. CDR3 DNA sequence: TGTGCCAGCAGCTTGGAACCCGGGACGTCGGACACTGAAGCTTTCTTT.

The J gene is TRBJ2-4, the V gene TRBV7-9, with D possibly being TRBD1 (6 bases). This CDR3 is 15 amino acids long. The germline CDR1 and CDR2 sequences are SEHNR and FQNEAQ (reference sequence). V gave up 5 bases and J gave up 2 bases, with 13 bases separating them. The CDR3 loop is CASSPNRDPKNIQYF. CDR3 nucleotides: TGTGCCAGCAGCCCTAACAGGGATCCCAAAAACATTCAGTACTTC.

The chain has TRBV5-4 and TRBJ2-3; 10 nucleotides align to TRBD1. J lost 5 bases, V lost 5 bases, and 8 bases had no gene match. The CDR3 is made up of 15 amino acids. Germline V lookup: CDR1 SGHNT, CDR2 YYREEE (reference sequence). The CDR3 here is CASREATGGKDTQYF. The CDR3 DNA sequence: TGTGCCAGCAGAGAGGCGACAGGGGGCAAAGATACGCAGTATTTT.

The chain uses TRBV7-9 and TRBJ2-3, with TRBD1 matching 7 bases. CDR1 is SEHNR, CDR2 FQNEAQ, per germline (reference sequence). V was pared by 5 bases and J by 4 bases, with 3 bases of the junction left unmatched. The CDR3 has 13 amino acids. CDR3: CASSQGGSDTQYF. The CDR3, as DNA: TGTGCCAGCAGCCAAGGGGGCTCAGATACGCAGTATTTT.

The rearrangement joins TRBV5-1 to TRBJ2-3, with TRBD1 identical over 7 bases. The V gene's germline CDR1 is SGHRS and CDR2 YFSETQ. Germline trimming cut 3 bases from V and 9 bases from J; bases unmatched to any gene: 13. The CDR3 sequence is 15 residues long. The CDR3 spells CASSSRGTVEETQYF. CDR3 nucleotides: TGCGCCAGCAGCTCCAGGGGGACAGTGGAGGAGACGCAGTATTTT.

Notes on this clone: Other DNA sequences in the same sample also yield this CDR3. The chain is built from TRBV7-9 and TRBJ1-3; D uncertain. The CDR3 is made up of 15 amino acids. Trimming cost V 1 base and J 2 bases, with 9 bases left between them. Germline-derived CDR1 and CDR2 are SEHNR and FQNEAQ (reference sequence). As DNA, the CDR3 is TGTGCCAGCAGCTTAGGGAGAGGAACTGGAAACACCATATATTTT. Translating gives CASSLGRGTGNTIYF.

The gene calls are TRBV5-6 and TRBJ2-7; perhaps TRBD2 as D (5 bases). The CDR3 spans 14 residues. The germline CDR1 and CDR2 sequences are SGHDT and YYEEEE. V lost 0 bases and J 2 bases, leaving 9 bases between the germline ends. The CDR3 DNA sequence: TGTGCCAGCAGCTTGGCGGGGAAACCCTACGAGCAGTACTTC. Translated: CASSLAGKPYEQYF.

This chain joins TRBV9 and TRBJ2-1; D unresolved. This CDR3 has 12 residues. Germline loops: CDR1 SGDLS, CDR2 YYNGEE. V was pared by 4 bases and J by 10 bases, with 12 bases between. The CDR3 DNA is TGTGCCAGCAGCCCCAACCGGGTAGAGCAGTTCTTC. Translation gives CASSPNRVEQFF.

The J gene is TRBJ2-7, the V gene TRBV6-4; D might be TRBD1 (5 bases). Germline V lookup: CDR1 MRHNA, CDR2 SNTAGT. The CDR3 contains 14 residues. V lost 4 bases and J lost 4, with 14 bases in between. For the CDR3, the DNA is TGTGCCAGCAGTGGCGGATCTAGGGGATACGAGCAGTACTTC. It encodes CASSGGSRGYEQYF.